Listed below are T cell receptor beta chains from one sample, sequenced in a study of T cells in localized non-small cell lung cancer. The repertoire was sequenced with immunoSEQ multiplex PCR; TCRdb's copy has only in-frame clones and lacks some. The data contain about 23,000 clones, roughly 89% of them singletons. Here the sequenced sample was peripheral blood, taken before any cancer treatment. These receptors were obtained from a male donor at least 60 years old with stage I lung adenocarcinoma. Each CDR3 is given with its conserved first and last residue. Each record gives: J gene, clone size, D gene, V gene, CDR3 protein, CDR3 DNA. A D gene is named only where the DNA matches it firmly. The size field is filled for only some rows; it gives once, few, many or a size class.

J gene: TRBJ2-3; clone size: once; D gene: -; V gene: TRBV27; CDR3 protein: CASSLWTRRDTQYF; CDR3 DNA: TGTGCCAGCAGTCTCTGGACCCGGCGGGATACGCAGTATTTT
J gene: TRBJ2-3; clone size: -; D gene: TRBD1; V gene: TRBV4-1; CDR3 protein: CASSQEDHPGQYTDTQYF; CDR3 DNA: TGCGCCAGCAGCCAAGAGGACCATCCGGGACAGTACACAGATACGCAGTATTTT
J gene: TRBJ1-6; clone size: -; D gene: -; V gene: TRBV4-1; CDR3 protein: CASSQGPF; CDR3 DNA: TGCGCCAGCAGCCAAGGGCCCTTT
J gene: TRBJ2-7; clone size: -; D gene: TRBD2; V gene: TRBV5-1; CDR3 protein: CASSPKDSGMPPYEQYF; CDR3 DNA: TGCGCCAGCAGCCCCAAGGATAGCGGGATGCCACCCTACGAGCAGTACTTC
J gene: TRBJ2-5; clone size: -; D gene: TRBD2; V gene: TRBV5-1; CDR3 protein: CASSIALADGETQYF; CDR3 DNA: TGCGCCAGCAGCATCGCCCTAGCGGACGGAGAGACCCAGTACTTC
J gene: TRBJ1-1; clone size: -; D gene: TRBD1; V gene: TRBV20-1; CDR3 protein: CSASRGPEAFF; CDR3 DNA: TGCAGTGCTAGCAGGGGGCCTGAAGCTTTCTTT
J gene: TRBJ1-6; clone size: -; D gene: TRBD1; V gene: TRBV11-2; CDR3 protein: CASSSFPGQGTYNSPLHF; CDR3 DNA: TGTGCCAGCAGCTCGTTCCCGGGACAGGGGACCTATAATTCACCCCTCCACTTT
J gene: TRBJ1-1; clone size: -; D gene: TRBD1; V gene: TRBV7-9; CDR3 protein: CASSLLAGGYTEAFF; CDR3 DNA: TGTGCCAGCAGCTTATTAGCAGGGGGGTACACTGAAGCTTTCTTT
J gene: TRBJ2-7; clone size: -; D gene: -; V gene: TRBV2; CDR3 protein: CASSAYHEQYF; CDR3 DNA: TGTGCCAGCAGTGCCTATCATGAGCAGTACTTC
J gene: TRBJ1-4; clone size: -; D gene: TRBD1; V gene: TRBV5-5; CDR3 protein: CASSLDRGMEKLFF; CDR3 DNA: TGTGCCAGCAGCCTGGACAGGGGAATGGAAAAACTGTTTTTT
J gene: TRBJ1-2; clone size: -; D gene: -; V gene: TRBV7-9; CDR3 protein: CASSLDTLNYGYTF; CDR3 DNA: TGTGCCAGCAGCCTTGATACATTGAACTATGGCTACACCTTC
J gene: TRBJ2-1; clone size: -; D gene: -; V gene: TRBV5-4; CDR3 protein: CASSLGDGGYNEQFF; CDR3 DNA: TGTGCCAGCAGCTTGGGGGACGGGGGTTACAATGAGCAGTTCTTC
J gene: TRBJ2-1; clone size: -; D gene: TRBD2; V gene: TRBV7-9; CDR3 protein: CASSISGSSYNEQFF; CDR3 DNA: TGTGCCAGCAGTATCAGCGGGAGCTCCTACAATGAGCAGTTCTTC
J gene: TRBJ1-1; clone size: -; D gene: -; V gene: TRBV10-3; CDR3 protein: CAISESSVERRGAEAFF; CDR3 DNA: TGTGCCATCAGTGAGTCAAGCGTGGAGAGAAGGGGGGCTGAAGCTTTCTTT
J gene: TRBJ1-1; clone size: once; D gene: TRBD1; V gene: TRBV30; CDR3 protein: CAWSAGTGDTEAFF; CDR3 DNA: TGTGCCTGGAGTGCCGGGACAGGGGACACTGAAGCTTTCTTT
J gene: TRBJ2-1; clone size: once; D gene: -; V gene: TRBV28; CDR3 protein: CASSAGTIYNEQFF; CDR3 DNA: TGTGCCAGCAGTGCCGGGACGATTTACAATGAGCAGTTCTTC
J gene: TRBJ2-7; clone size: -; D gene: TRBD1; V gene: TRBV4-3; CDR3 protein: CASSQGGQGYGEQYF; CDR3 DNA: TGCGCCAGCAGCCAAGGGGGACAGGGATATGGCGAGCAGTACTTC
J gene: TRBJ1-1; clone size: -; D gene: -; V gene: TRBV29-1; CDR3 protein: CSAHPGFGVNTEAFF; CDR3 DNA: TGCAGCGCCCACCCCGGGTTCGGGGTGAACACTGAAGCTTTCTTT
J gene: TRBJ1-2; clone size: -; D gene: TRBD1; V gene: TRBV30; CDR3 protein: CAWIEKGTGGIYGYTF; CDR3 DNA: TGTGCCTGGATCGAGAAGGGGACAGGGGGCATCTATGGCTACACCTTC
J gene: TRBJ1-2; clone size: -; D gene: TRBD1; V gene: TRBV15; CDR3 protein: CATSGRDRGSYGYTF; CDR3 DNA: TGTGCCACCAGCGGCCGGGACAGGGGTTCGTATGGCTACACCTTC
J gene: TRBJ2-1; clone size: -; D gene: TRBD2; V gene: TRBV6-6; CDR3 protein: CASSHGLVNEQFF; CDR3 DNA: TGTGCCAGCAGCCACGGACTAGTCAATGAGCAGTTCTTC
J gene: TRBJ1-5; clone size: -; D gene: -; V gene: TRBV6-5; CDR3 protein: CASSPRVGAPQHF; CDR3 DNA: TGTGCCAGCAGTCCCCGAGTGGGCGCGCCCCAGCATTTT
J gene: TRBJ1-1; clone size: once; D gene: TRBD1; V gene: TRBV9; CDR3 protein: CASSFTGDTEAFF; CDR3 DNA: TGTGCCAGCAGCTTCACAGGGGACACTGAAGCTTTCTTT
J gene: TRBJ2-1; clone size: -; D gene: TRBD2; V gene: TRBV15; CDR3 protein: CATSRGSGRASNEQFF; CDR3 DNA: TGTGCCACCAGCAGAGGGAGCGGGAGGGCGTCCAATGAGCAGTTCTTC
J gene: TRBJ2-7; clone size: -; D gene: -; V gene: TRBV6-6; CDR3 protein: CASSPQEFLSYEQYF; CDR3 DNA: TGTGCCAGCAGCCCTCAGGAGTTCCTCTCCTACGAGCAGTACTTC
J gene: TRBJ2-3; clone size: -; D gene: TRBD2; V gene: TRBV2; CDR3 protein: CASSVERGAGDTQYF; CDR3 DNA: TGCGCCAGCAGTGTTGAGCGGGGGGCCGGGGATACGCAGTATTTT
J gene: TRBJ2-5; clone size: -; D gene: TRBD2; V gene: TRBV9; CDR3 protein: CASSGTSGAQETQYF; CDR3 DNA: TGTGCCAGCAGCGGGACTAGCGGGGCACAAGAGACCCAGTACTTC
J gene: TRBJ1-2; clone size: -; D gene: TRBD1; V gene: TRBV5-1; CDR3 protein: CASSRDSGTTYGYTF; CDR3 DNA: TGCGCCAGCAGCCGGGACAGCGGAACTACATATGGCTACACCTTC
J gene: TRBJ1-1; clone size: -; D gene: TRBD1; V gene: TRBV2; CDR3 protein: CASSPQGASTEAFF; CDR3 DNA: TGTGCCAGCAGTCCCCAGGGGGCATCCACTGAAGCTTTCTTT
J gene: TRBJ1-2; clone size: few; D gene: -; V gene: TRBV28; CDR3 protein: CASSSRLGRERGYTF; CDR3 DNA: TGTGCCAGCAGTTCTCGTTTGGGGAGGGAAAGAGGCTACACCTTC
J gene: TRBJ1-4; clone size: -; D gene: TRBD1; V gene: TRBV18; CDR3 protein: CASSLNSRTGGHEKLFF; CDR3 DNA: TGTGCCAGCTCACTAAATAGTCGGACAGGGGGCCACGAAAAACTGTTTTTT